The 27 T cell receptor beta chains reported below all come from one sample, sequenced in a study of blood T cell repertoires in COVID-19 (dated by TCRdb to about 2020). Receptor amplification or capture employed the immunoSEQ multiplex PCR assay. Held by TCRdb, this immuneACCESS table contains in-frame sequences only and omits some clones. Under half of the omission traces to an unresolved V gene where checked; the cause of the rest is unknown. The sample table records around 250,000 clones; approximately 80% of these occur just once. The ten largest clones add up to 1.5% to 2% of the sample. Sequenced: peripheral blood. Receptor source: a man aged 25-45 years who had recovered from COVID-19.

This rearrangement joins TRBV7-8 to TRBJ1-3; D unresolved. This CDR3 is 15 amino acids long. CDR1 is SGHVS, CDR2 FQNEAQ, per germline. V was pared by 1 base and J by 0 bases, with 7 bases between. The CDR3 loop reads CASSLGVSSGNTIYF. The CDR3 nucleotides read TGTGCCAGCAGCTTAGGAGTTAGCTCTGGAAACACCATATATTTT.

The chain couples TRBV15 to TRBJ1-6, with TRBD1 matching over 11 bases. CDR1 is LNHNV and CDR2 is YYDKDF in the germline V gene (reference sequence). The CDR3 loop spans 17 amino acids. J was trimmed by 13 bases and V by 1 base; bases with no gene match: 12. CDR3 sequence: CATSRGEPGTGGGPLHF. CDR3 nucleotide sequence: TGTGCCACCAGCAGAGGCGAACCGGGGACAGGGGGAGGCCCCCTCCACTTT.

The CDR3 nucleotides are TGTGCCAGCAGCATACGGTCTAGCACAGATACGCAGTATTTT. Its protein is CASSIRSSTDTQYF. This chain connects TRBV3-1 (or the pseudogene TRBV3-2) to TRBJ2-3; D is unresolved. There are 14 residues in the CDR3. V lost 5 bases and J lost 0, with 9 bases in between. The germline V gene encodes CDR1 LGHDT and CDR2 YNNKEL (reference sequence).

This chain connects TRBV28 to TRBJ1-2, with TRBD1 as a possible D gene (6 bases). The CDR3 spans 12 residues. Trimming removed 4 bases from V and 4 bases from J, with 7 bases in between. Germline CDR1 is MDHEN and CDR2 is SYDVKM. CDR3 DNA sequence: TGTGCCAGCAGTTACAGGGCCTATGGCTACACCTTC. This translates into CASSYRAYGYTF.

The V and J genes are TRBV18 and TRBJ1-2, with D unresolved. CDR1 is KGHSH and CDR2 is LQKENI in the germline V gene. This CDR3 is 14 amino acids long. The V gene lost 1 base and the J gene lost 6 bases, with 12 bases spanning the gap. CDR3 in DNA: TGTGCCAGCTCACCACAGTATGAGGCCGATGGCTACACCTTC. Translation: CASSPQYEADGYTF.

The V call is TRBV7-3, the J call TRBJ1-1; tentatively, D is TRBD1 (5 bases). Germline-derived CDR1 and CDR2 are SGHTA and FQGTGA. The CDR3 is 13 residues long. Trimming cost V 4 bases and J 5 bases, with 11 bases left between them. The chain's CDR3 is CASSSGGGTEAFF. In DNA form, the CDR3 reads TGTGCCAGCAGCTCTGGGGGAGGGACTGAAGCTTTCTTT.

The chain couples TRBV5-4 to TRBJ1-5, with D tentatively TRBD1 (6 bases). This CDR3 spans 15 amino acids. CDR1 and CDR2 from the germline V gene are SGHNT and YYREEE (reference sequence). V was cut by 7 bases and J by 6 bases, with 20 bases left in between. Written as DNA, the CDR3 is TGTGCCAGCGAGGGGGAACGGGGCCTCAGTCAGCCCCAGCATTTT. Its translation: CASEGERGLSQPQHF.

This clone came up once. The J gene is TRBJ1-4, the V gene TRBV28; 11 positions match TRBD1. The V gene's germline CDR1 is MDHEN and CDR2 SYDVKM. CDR3 length equals 16 residues. The V segment lost 5 bases and the J segment 8 bases; nucleotides outside the gene matches: 10. This CDR3 is CASSLILDRGREKLFF. CDR3 DNA sequence: TGTGCCAGCAGTCTCATACTGGACAGGGGGCGAGAAAAACTGTTTTTT.

The chain combines TRBV6-4 with TRBJ2-1; 10 bases are a match to TRBD1. The V gene end was trimmed by 0 bases and the J gene end by 4 bases; junction bases not matched to a gene: 9. Per germline, CDR1 MRHNA and CDR2 SNTAGT. The length of the CDR3 is 18 residues. The CDR3 sequence: CASSDSATGGLGYNEQFF. The DNA of the CDR3 is TGTGCCAGCAGTGACTCGGCGACAGGGGGCCTGGGGTACAATGAGCAGTTCTTC.

The chain recombines TRBV7-6 with TRBJ1-1, with 9 bases aligning to TRBD1. Germline CDR1 and CDR2: SGHVS and FNYEAQ. V gave up 4 bases and J gave up 3 bases; unmatched junction bases: 9. The CDR3 is 16 amino acids. The CDR3 sequence is CASSSGGTGMYTEAFF. For the CDR3, the DNA is TGTGCCAGCAGCTCGGGGGGGACAGGGATGTACACTGAAGCTTTCTTT.

The rearrangement joins TRBV24-1 to TRBJ1-5; unclear D gene. V was pared by 9 bases and J by 2 bases, with 13 bases between. CDR3 length: 14 amino acids. Germline lookup yields CDR1 KGHDR and CDR2 SFDVKD. The CDR3 sequence is CATLRPPGNQPQHF. As DNA, the CDR3 is TGTGCCACCCTGAGGCCGCCGGGCAATCAGCCCCAGCATTTT.

The V gene is TRBV2, the J gene TRBJ2-2; D is unresolved. The CDR3 runs to 12 residues. V lost 10 bases to trimming and J lost 3 bases, with 9 bases between them. Germline V gene sequence: CDR1 SNHLY, CDR2 FYNNEI. CDR3 sequence reads: CAIPAHTGELFF. The CDR3 region has the DNA TGTGCCATCCCCGCGCACACCGGGGAGCTGTTTTTT. The variable domain in full, with the rest retrieved from reference TRBV2 and TRBJ2-2, is EPEVTQTPSHQVTQMGQEVILRCVPISNHLYFYWYRQILGQKVEFLVSFYNNEISEKSEIFDDQFSVERPDGSNFTLKIRSTKLEDSAMYFCAIPAHTGELFFGEGSRLTVL.

J is TRBJ2-1 and V is TRBV19; D remains unclear. This CDR3 is built from 15 residues. V was pared by 3 bases and J by 2 bases, with 11 bases between. Germline CDR1 is LNHDA and CDR2 is SQIVND (reference sequence). This CDR3 is CASSISFSPYNEQFF. The CDR3, as DNA: TGTGCCAGTAGTATTTCCTTTAGCCCCTACAATGAGCAGTTCTTC. The full variable domain, its missing parts supplied by reference TRBV19 and TRBJ2-1, is DGGITQSPKYLFRKEGQNVTLSCEQNLNHDAMYWYRQDPGQGLRLIYYSQIVNDFQKGDIAEGYSVSREKKESFPLTVTSAQKNPTAFYLCASSISFSPYNEQFFGPGTRLTVL.

The chain joins TRBV6-6 to TRBJ1-1; 9 bases map to TRBD1. V was pared by 5 bases and J by 4 bases, with 5 bases of the junction left unmatched. Germline V lookup: CDR1 MNHNY, CDR2 SVGAGI (reference sequence). The CDR3 consists of 14 residues. The CDR3 DNA reads as TGTGCCAGCAGTCTAGGGACAGGGACCACTGAAGCTTTCTTT. It codes for CASSLGTGTTEAFF.

The rearrangement joins TRBV12-2 to TRBJ1-5; whether TRBD1, the table's D call, matches the DNA was not checked. TRBV12-2 is a recognized pseudogene. This CDR3 has 17 amino acids. CDR3 DNA: TGTGCAAGTCGCTTAGCGGACAGGGGGCATAGCAATCAGCCCCAGCATTTT. The encoded protein is CASRLADRGHSNQPQHF.

The J gene is TRBJ1-3, the V gene TRBV18; D gene ambiguous. Germline V lookup: CDR1 KGHSH, CDR2 LQKENI. Trimming took off 8 bases at V and 3 bases at J, with 5 bases between the two ends. The CDR3 consists of 11 residues. The CDR3 spells CASRRGNTIYF. The CDR3 DNA sequence: TGTGCCAGCCGTCGTGGAAACACCATATATTTT.

The chain links TRBV2 to TRBJ1-3; D may be TRBD1 (6 bases). CDR1 is SNHLY, CDR2 FYNNEI, per germline. The CDR3 is 16 residues long. The V end lost 6 bases, the J end lost 0 bases, and 15 bases lay between the germline ends. CDR3 in amino acids: CASRGRGLSSGNTIYF. The CDR3 DNA is TGTGCCAGCAGGGGCAGGGGTCTCAGCTCTGGAAACACCATATATTTT.

The rearrangement joins TRBV10-3 to TRBJ2-2; 11 nucleotides align to TRBD2. Per germline, CDR1 ENHRY and CDR2 SYGVKD. The CDR3 has 15 amino acids. J lost 3 bases, V lost 5 bases, and 2 bases had no gene match. The CDR3 sequence: CAISLSGGDTGELFF. In nucleotides, the CDR3 is TGTGCCATCAGTCTTAGCGGGGGGGACACCGGGGAGCTGTTTTTT.

This clone was picked up a small number of times. The chain links TRBV7-2 to TRBJ2-1; the D gene is possibly TRBD1 (6 bases). The CDR3 covers 13 residues. Germline CDR1 and CDR2: SGHTA and FQGNSA. Trimming took off 5 bases at V and 8 bases at J, with 13 bases between the two ends. CDR3 amino acids: CASSLDRGDEQFF. The CDR3 coding sequence is TGTGCCAGCAGCCTGGACAGAGGGGATGAGCAGTTCTTC.

The chain recombines TRBV15 with TRBJ2-2, with a weak D call TRBD2 (5 bases). Trimming pared 0 bases from V and 5 bases from J, leaving 7 bases between. The V gene's germline CDR1 is LNHNV and CDR2 YYDKDF (reference sequence). The CDR3 loop spans 14 amino acids. Here the CDR3 DNA reads TGTGCCACCAGCAGAGATTCGGGGACCGGGGAGCTGTTTTTT. It is translated as CATSRDSGTGELFF.

The chain uses TRBV5-6 and TRBJ2-5, with TRBD2 matching over 10 bases. Unmatched junction bases numbered 10, after V lost 4 bases and J lost 4 bases. The CDR3 sequence is 16 residues long. The germline CDR1 and CDR2 sequences are SGHDT and YYEEEE. The CDR3: CASSPRQLAGLETQYF. The DNA of the CDR3 is TGTGCCAGCAGCCCACGGCAACTAGCGGGGCTAGAGACCCAGTACTTC.

The J gene is TRBJ2-2, the V gene TRBV5-6; the D is unclear. The CDR3 is made up of 15 amino acids. Per germline, CDR1 SGHDT and CDR2 YYEEEE. Trimming left V 4 bases short and J 4 bases short, with 14 bases between. The CDR3 reads CASSRRITVTGELFF. CDR3 coding DNA: TGTGCCAGCAGCAGACGAATCACAGTCACCGGGGAGCTGTTTTTT. Drawing the rest from reference TRBV5-6 and TRBJ2-2, the complete variable domain is DAGVTQSPTHLIKTRGQQVTLRCSPKSGHDTVSWYQQALGQGPQFIFQYYEEEERQRGNFPDRFSGHQFPNYSSELNVNALLLGDSALYLCASSRRITVTGELFFGEGSRLTVL.

V and J are TRBV27 and TRBJ1-1; a weak D match, TRBD1 (5 bases). Germline CDR1 and CDR2: MNHEY and SMNVEV (reference sequence). Trimming shortened V by 2 bases and J by 3 bases, and 7 bases separated the two germline ends. CDR3 length equals 13 residues. The CDR3 protein is CASSLKGDTEAFF. In nucleotides, the CDR3 is TGTGCCAGCAGTTTAAAAGGGGACACTGAAGCTTTCTTT.

This clone was seen a single time. The chain uses TRBV7-6 and TRBJ1-2; D may be TRBD1 (5 bases). Germline V CDR1 and CDR2: SGHVS, FNYEAQ. The CDR3 runs to 14 residues. V lost 3 bases and J 2 bases, leaving 10 bases between the germline ends. CDR3 amino acids: CASSLNRGNYGYTF. The CDR3 DNA reads TGTGCCAGCAGCTTGAATAGGGGAAACTATGGCTACACCTTC.

The V call is TRBV19, the J call TRBJ1-5, with D possibly TRBD1 on 5 matching bases. This CDR3 region has 13 residues. Germline V lookup: CDR1 LNHDA, CDR2 SQIVND (reference sequence). V dropped 7 bases and J dropped 0 bases, with 7 bases sitting between them. The CDR3 DNA reads TGTGCCAGTAAAGGGGCTAGCAATCAGCCCCAGCATTTT. Translating gives CASKGASNQPQHF.

V usage is TRBV7-6 and J usage is TRBJ1-1, with 8 bases that match TRBD1. This CDR3 spans 15 amino acids. Trimming cost V 4 bases and J 4 bases; bases outside gene matches: 8. Looked up from germline, CDR1 is SGHVS and CDR2 is FNYEAQ. CDR3 amino acids: CASSSLQGVSTEAFF. The CDR3 region has the DNA TGTGCCAGCAGCTCCTTACAGGGGGTGAGCACTGAAGCTTTCTTT. The full variable domain, in which reference TRBV7-6 and TRBJ1-1 provide the parts outside the CDR3, is GAGVSQSPRYKVTKRGQDVALRCDPISGHVSLYWYRQALGQGPEFLTYFNYEAQQDKSGLPNDRFSAERPEGSISTLTIQRTEQRDSAMYRCASSSLQGVSTEAFFGQGTRLTVV.

There are a few counts of this clone. The chain uses TRBV6-1 and TRBJ1-5; 7 positions match TRBD1. J gave up 7 bases and V 3 bases, and 6 bases lay outside the gene matches. CDR3 size: 14 residues. Germline V gene sequence: CDR1 MNHNS, CDR2 SASEGT. The CDR3 DNA reads as TGTGCCAGCAGTGAGAAAGGGGGCCGACAGCCCCAGCATTTT. Protein product: CASSEKGGRQPQHF.